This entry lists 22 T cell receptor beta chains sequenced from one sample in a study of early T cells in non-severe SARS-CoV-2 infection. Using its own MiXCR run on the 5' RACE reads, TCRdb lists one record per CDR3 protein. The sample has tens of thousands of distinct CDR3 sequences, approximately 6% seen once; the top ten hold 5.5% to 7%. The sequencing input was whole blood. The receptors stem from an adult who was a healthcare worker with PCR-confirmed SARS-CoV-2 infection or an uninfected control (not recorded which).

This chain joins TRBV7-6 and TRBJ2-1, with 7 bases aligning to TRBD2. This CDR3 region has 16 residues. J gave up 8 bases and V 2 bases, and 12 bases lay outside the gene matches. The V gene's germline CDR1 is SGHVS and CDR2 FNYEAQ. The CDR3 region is CASSLMALAEGDEQFF. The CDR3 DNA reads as TGTGCCAGCAGCTTAATGGCCCTAGCGGAAGGAGATGAGCAGTTCTTC.

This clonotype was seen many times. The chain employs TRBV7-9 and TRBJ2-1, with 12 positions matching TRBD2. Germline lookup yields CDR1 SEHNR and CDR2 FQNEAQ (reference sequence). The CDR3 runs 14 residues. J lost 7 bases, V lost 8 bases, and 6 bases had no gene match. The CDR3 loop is CASLLAGGLNEQFF. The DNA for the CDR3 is TGTGCCAGCCTACTAGCGGGAGGTCTGAATGAGCAGTTCTTC.

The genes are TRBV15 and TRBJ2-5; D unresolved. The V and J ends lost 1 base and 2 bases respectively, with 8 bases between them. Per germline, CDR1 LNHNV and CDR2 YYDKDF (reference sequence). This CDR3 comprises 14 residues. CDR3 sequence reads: CATSRVSQQETQYF. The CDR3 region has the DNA TGTGCCACCAGCAGAGTGAGCCAGCAAGAGACCCAGTACTTC. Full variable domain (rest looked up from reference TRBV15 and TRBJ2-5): DAMVIQNPRYQVTQFGKPVTLSCSQTLNHNVMYWYQQKSSQAPKLLFHYYDKDFNNEADTPDNFQSRRPNTSFCFLDIRSPGLGDTAMYLCATSRVSQQETQYFGPGTRLLVL.

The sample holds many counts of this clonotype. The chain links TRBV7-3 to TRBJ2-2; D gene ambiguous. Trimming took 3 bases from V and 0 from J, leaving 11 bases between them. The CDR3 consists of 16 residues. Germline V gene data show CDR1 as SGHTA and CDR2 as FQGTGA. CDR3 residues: CASSLSEPANTGELFF. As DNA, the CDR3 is TGTGCCAGCAGCTTGAGTGAGCCCGCGAACACCGGGGAGCTGTTTTTT.

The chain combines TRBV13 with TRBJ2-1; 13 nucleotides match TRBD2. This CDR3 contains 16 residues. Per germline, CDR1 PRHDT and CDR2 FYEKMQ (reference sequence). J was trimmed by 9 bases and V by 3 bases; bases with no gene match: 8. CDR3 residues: CASSFATSGRRSEQFF. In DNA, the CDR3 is TGTGCCAGCAGCTTTGCGACTAGCGGGAGGAGGAGTGAGCAGTTCTTC.

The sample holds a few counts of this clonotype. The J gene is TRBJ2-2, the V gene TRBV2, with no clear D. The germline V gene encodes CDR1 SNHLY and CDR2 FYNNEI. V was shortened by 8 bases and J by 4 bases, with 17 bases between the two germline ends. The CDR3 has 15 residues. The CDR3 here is CASEATDASTGELFF. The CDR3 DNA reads TGTGCCAGCGAAGCGACGGACGCTAGCACCGGGGAGCTGTTTTTT.

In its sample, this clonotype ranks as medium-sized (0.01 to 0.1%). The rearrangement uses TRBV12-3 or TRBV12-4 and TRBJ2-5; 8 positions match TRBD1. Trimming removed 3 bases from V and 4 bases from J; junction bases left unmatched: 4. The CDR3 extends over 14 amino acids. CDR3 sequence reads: CASSLAGGSETQYF. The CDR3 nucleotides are TGTGCCAGCAGTTTGGCAGGGGGCTCAGAGACCCAGTACTTC.

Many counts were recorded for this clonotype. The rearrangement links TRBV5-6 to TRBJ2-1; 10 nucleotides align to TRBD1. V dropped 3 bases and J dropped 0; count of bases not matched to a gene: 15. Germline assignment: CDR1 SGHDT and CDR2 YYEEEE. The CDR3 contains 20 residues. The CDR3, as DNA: TGTGCCAGCAGCTACCAAACCCGGGACAGGGGAATGAGCTCCTACAATGAGCAGTTCTTC. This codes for CASSYQTRDRGMSSYNEQFF.

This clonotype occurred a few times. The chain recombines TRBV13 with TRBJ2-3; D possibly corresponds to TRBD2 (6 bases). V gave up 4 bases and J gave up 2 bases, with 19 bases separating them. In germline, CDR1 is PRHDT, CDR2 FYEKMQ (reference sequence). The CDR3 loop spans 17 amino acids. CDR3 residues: CASSSTGLAGYTDTQYF. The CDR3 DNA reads TGTGCCAGCAGCTCGACGGGCCTCGCGGGGTACACAGATACGCAGTATTTT.

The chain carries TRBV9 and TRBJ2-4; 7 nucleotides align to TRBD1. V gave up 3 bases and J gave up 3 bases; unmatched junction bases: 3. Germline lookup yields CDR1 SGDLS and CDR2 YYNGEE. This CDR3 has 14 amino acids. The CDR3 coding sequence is TGTGCCAGCAGCGCCGGGACAGACAAAAACATTCAGTACTTC. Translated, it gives CASSAGTDKNIQYF.

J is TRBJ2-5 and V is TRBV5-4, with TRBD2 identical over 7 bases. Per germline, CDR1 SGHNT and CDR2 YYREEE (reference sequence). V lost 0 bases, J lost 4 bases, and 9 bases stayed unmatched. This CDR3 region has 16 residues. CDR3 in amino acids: CASSLGGDGRTETQYF. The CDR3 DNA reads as TGTGCCAGCAGCTTGGGGGGGGACGGGAGGACAGAGACCCAGTACTTC.

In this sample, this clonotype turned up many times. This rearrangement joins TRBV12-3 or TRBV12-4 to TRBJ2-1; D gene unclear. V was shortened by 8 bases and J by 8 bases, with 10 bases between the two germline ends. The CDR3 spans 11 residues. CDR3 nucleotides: TGTGCCAGCCGCCGAGGCGATGAGCAGTTCTTC. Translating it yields CASRRGDEQFF.

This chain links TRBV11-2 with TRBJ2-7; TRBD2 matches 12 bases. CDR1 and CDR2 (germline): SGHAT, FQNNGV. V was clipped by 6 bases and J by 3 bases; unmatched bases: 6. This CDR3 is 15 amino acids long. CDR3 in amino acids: CASSPGLAGRYEQYF. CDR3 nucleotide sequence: TGTGCCAGCAGTCCGGGACTAGCGGGCCGCTACGAGCAGTACTTC.

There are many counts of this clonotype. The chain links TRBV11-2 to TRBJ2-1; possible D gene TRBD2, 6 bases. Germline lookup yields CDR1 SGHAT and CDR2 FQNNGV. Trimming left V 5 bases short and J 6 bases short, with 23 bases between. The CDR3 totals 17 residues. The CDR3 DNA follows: TGTGCCAGCAGCCCAATACGGGACTTTTTATTTGGCAATGAGCAGTTCTTC. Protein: CASSPIRDFLFGNEQFF.

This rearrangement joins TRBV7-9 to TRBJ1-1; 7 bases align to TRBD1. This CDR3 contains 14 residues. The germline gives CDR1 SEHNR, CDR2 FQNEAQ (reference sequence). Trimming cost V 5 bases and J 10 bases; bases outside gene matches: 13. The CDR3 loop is CASSPGTAGKGAFF. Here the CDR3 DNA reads TGTGCCAGCAGCCCAGGGACAGCGGGGAAAGGAGCTTTCTTT.

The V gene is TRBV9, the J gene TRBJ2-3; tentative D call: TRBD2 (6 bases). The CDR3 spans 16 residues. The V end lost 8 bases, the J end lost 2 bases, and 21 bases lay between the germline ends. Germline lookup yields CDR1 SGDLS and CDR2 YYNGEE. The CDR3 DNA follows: TGTGCCAGGAGAAAACCTGGTGCGGGGACCACAGATACGCAGTATTTT. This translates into CARRKPGAGTTDTQYF.

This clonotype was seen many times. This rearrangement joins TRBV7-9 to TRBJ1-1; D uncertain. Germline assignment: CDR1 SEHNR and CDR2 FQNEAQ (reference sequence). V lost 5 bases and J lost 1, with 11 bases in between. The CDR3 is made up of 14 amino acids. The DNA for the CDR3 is TGTGCCAGCAGCCTAGTTGGAGGGAACACTGAAGCTTTCTTT. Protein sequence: CASSLVGGNTEAFF.

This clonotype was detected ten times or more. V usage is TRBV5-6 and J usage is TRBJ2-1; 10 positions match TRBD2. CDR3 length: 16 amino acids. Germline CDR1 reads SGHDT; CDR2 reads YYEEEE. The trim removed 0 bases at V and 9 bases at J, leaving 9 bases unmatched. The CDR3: CASSLGVTSGNSEQFF. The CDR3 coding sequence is TGTGCCAGCAGCTTGGGGGTTACTAGCGGGAATTCTGAGCAGTTCTTC.

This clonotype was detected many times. The CDR3 loop reads CASKEQGPTGELFF. The CDR3 nucleotides read TGTGCCAGCAAAGAACAGGGGCCCACCGGGGAGCTGTTTTTT. This chain connects TRBV2 to TRBJ2-2, with 7 bases identical to TRBD1. The CDR3 runs 14 residues. Unmatched junction bases numbered 6, after V lost 7 bases and J lost 4 bases. Germline V gene lookup returns CDR1 SNHLY and CDR2 FYNNEI.

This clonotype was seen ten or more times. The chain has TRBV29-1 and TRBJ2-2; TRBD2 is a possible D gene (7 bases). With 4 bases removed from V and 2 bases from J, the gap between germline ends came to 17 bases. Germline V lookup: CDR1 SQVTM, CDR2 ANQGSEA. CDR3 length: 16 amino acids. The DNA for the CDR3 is TGCAGCGTTGTCTACAGGGAGGGAAGAAACACCGGGGAGCTGTTTTTT. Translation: CSVVYREGRNTGELFF.

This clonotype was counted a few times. The CDR3 DNA reads TGTGCCAGCAGGTCTAGCTACGAGCAGTACTTC. Its translation is CASRSSYEQYF. The rearrangement joins TRBV6-5 to TRBJ2-7; no clear D. In germline, CDR1 is MNHEY, CDR2 SVGAGI. The CDR3 loop spans 11 amino acids. The V end was cut by 6 bases, the J end by 3 bases, with 6 bases between.

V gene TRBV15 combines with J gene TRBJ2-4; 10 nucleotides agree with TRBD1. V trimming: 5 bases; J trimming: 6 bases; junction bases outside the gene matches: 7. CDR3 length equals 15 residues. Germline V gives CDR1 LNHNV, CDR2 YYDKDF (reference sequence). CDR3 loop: CATSLRTGGPNIQYF. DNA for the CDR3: TGTGCCACCAGCCTCCGGACAGGGGGTCCAAACATTCAGTACTTC.